The 30 T cell receptor beta chains below come from one sample, sequenced in a study of somatic mutations in cytotoxic T cells in rheumatoid arthritis. Clones were read by immunoSEQ multiplex PCR, and TCRdb kept only the in-frame ones, dropping some. Of under 13,000 clones in the sample, approximately 79% were seen once. Sequencing was done on a sample of CD8+ T cells sorted from blood. These receptors were obtained from an adult with rheumatoid arthritis.

The gene calls are TRBV4-3 and TRBJ2-7; a weak D match, TRBD1 (5 bases). The CDR3 is 13 residues long. Germline V gene data show CDR1 as LGHNA and CDR2 as YSLEER. The V gene lost 0 bases and the J gene lost 11 bases, with 14 bases spanning the gap. Here the CDR3 DNA reads TGCGCCAGCAGCCAAGATCAACAGACAGAGGAGTACTTC. Translated: CASSQDQQTEEYF.

The V and J genes are TRBV4-2 and TRBJ2-2, with TRBD1 matching over 8 bases. Germline CDR1 LGHNA, CDR2 YNFKEQ. J gave up 7 bases and V 0 bases, and 1 base lay outside the gene matches. The CDR3 runs to 14 residues. The CDR3 loop reads CASSQEGTGGELFF. CDR3 DNA: TGTGCCAGCAGCCAAGAGGGGACAGGCGGGGAGCTGTTTTTT.

The rearrangement links TRBV7-9 to TRBJ1-1; the match to TRBD1 covers 10 bases. V was pared by 4 bases and J by 4 bases, with 15 bases of the junction left unmatched. This CDR3 is built from 18 residues. Germline V gene sequence: CDR1 SEHNR, CDR2 FQNEAQ (reference sequence). The CDR3 DNA is TGTGCCAGCAGCTCATCACGGACAGGGGGTGGCGAGAGCACTGAAGCTTTCTTT. It codes for CASSSSRTGGGESTEAFF.

The CDR3 nucleotides read TGTGCCAGCAGTGGATGGGACAGCGAACCGCCGCCGAATGAAAAACTGTTTTTT. Protein: CASSGWDSEPPPNEKLFF. The chain carries TRBV28 and TRBJ1-4, with TRBD1 identical over 7 bases. J gave up 5 bases and V 5 bases, and 17 bases lay outside the gene matches. Germline V CDR1 and CDR2: MDHEN, SYDVKM. This CDR3 contains 18 residues.

This clone was counted a single time. The J gene is TRBJ1-1, the V gene TRBV6-1; D call uncertain. From germline, CDR1 is MNHNS and CDR2 SASEGT. CDR3 size: 14 residues. V was trimmed by 0 bases and J by 8 bases, leaving 13 bases between them. This chain's CDR3 is CASSEAYLGLEAFF. Here the CDR3 DNA reads TGTGCCAGCAGTGAAGCGTATCTAGGTCTAGAAGCTTTCTTT.

A single count supports this clone. The chain carries TRBV29-1 and TRBJ1-3; 12 nucleotides match TRBD1. The ends lost 6 bases at V and 1 base at J; junction bases unmatched: 10. This CDR3 is built from 17 residues. The germline CDR1 and CDR2 sequences are SQVTM and ANQGSEA. CDR3 residues: CSVPITGQGASGNTIYF. The CDR3 coding sequence is TGCAGCGTCCCTATAACGGGACAGGGGGCTTCTGGAAACACCATATATTTT.

This chain links TRBV5-1 with TRBJ2-7, with 15 bases aligning to TRBD2. Trimming at V came to 1 base and at J to 1 base, leaving 6 bases not matched to a gene. The germline CDR1 and CDR2 sequences are SGHRS and YFSETQ. CDR3 length: 18 residues. The CDR3 bases are TGCGCCAGCAGCTTGATACCGGGACTAGCGGGGGGTTCCTACGAGCAGTACTTC. This translates into CASSLIPGLAGGSYEQYF. The full variable domain, in which reference TRBV5-1 and TRBJ2-7 provide the parts outside the CDR3, is KAGVTQTPRYLIKTRGQQVTLSCSPISGHRSVSWYQQTPGQGLQFLFEYFSETQRNKGNFPGRFSGRQFSNSRSEMNVSTLELGDSALYLCASSLIPGLAGGSYEQYFGPGTRLTVT.

V and J are TRBV7-2 and TRBJ1-4; D remains ambiguous. V lost 4 bases and J 3 bases, leaving 6 bases between the germline ends. Germline values: CDR1 SGHTA, CDR2 FQGNSA. CDR3 size: 13 residues. CDR3 in DNA: TGTGCCAGCAGCTCCTTCCCTAATGAAAAACTGTTTTTT. It specifies CASSSFPNEKLFF.

In its sample, this clone was seen once. The rearrangement links TRBV7-3 to TRBJ2-7; D remains ambiguous. V lost 0 bases and J lost 2, with 11 bases in between. This CDR3 spans 15 amino acids. Germline V lookup: CDR1 SGHTA, CDR2 FQGTGA. This chain's CDR3 is CASSLTPQAPYEQYF. The CDR3 DNA sequence: TGTGCCAGCAGCTTAACCCCCCAGGCCCCCTACGAGCAGTACTTC.

This clone was seen once. The chain uses TRBV7-9 and TRBJ2-3; TRBD2 aligns across 7 bases. Germline loops: CDR1 SEHNR, CDR2 FQNEAQ (reference sequence). J lost 3 bases, V lost 11 bases, and 11 bases had no gene match. The CDR3 is 14 residues long. Here the CDR3 DNA reads TGTGCCGCGGAGGCGGGGGAGAGGACAGATACGCAGTATTTT. This encodes CAAEAGERTDTQYF.

This clone was recorded only once. The chain is built from TRBV14 and TRBJ2-2; tentatively, D is TRBD1 (6 bases). Germline CDR1 is SGHDN and CDR2 is FVKESK. The CDR3 sequence is 20 residues long. Trimming shortened V by 2 bases and J by 2 bases, and 24 bases separated the two germline ends. CDR3 protein: CASSQTRKPHRVSNTGELFF. In DNA, the CDR3 is TGTGCCAGCAGCCAAACGAGGAAGCCACACAGGGTATCCAACACCGGGGAGCTGTTTTTT.

The genes are TRBV7-8 and TRBJ2-3; a possible D gene is TRBD2 (6 bases). This CDR3 comprises 17 residues. Trimming left V 5 bases short and J 2 bases short, with 20 bases between. The germline V gene has CDR1 SGHVS and CDR2 FQNEAQ. For the CDR3, the DNA is TGTGCCAGCAGCCGACCTCGGGGGTCGGTGTTCACAGATACGCAGTATTTT. Amino acids: CASSRPRGSVFTDTQYF.

This rearrangement joins TRBV12-2 to TRBJ2-5; TRBD1, the table's D call, was not compared with the DNA. TRBV12-2 is a documented pseudogene. The CDR3 runs 20 residues. The CDR3: CASRLERGLRDSSSQETQYF. The CDR3 nucleotides read TGTGCAAGTCGCTTAGAAAGGGGCCTGCGGGACAGTAGTAGCCAAGAGACCCAGTACTTC.

This chain connects TRBV7-9 to TRBJ2-1; the D is unclear. V lost 5 bases and J 0 bases, leaving 5 bases between the germline ends. Germline loops: CDR1 SEHNR, CDR2 FQNEAQ (reference sequence). The CDR3 is 13 residues long. The CDR3 region has the DNA TGTGCCAGCAGCCCGTCCTCCTACAATGAGCAGTTCTTC. Its translation is CASSPSSYNEQFF.

The chain carries TRBV7-9 and TRBJ1-1; 8 bases line up with TRBD1. This CDR3 comprises 13 residues. Germline loops: CDR1 SEHNR, CDR2 FQNEAQ (reference sequence). Germline trimming cut 7 bases from V and 4 bases from J; bases unmatched to any gene: 5. The CDR3 protein is CASTDTGGTEAFF. For the CDR3, the DNA is TGTGCCAGCACCGATACAGGGGGCACTGAAGCTTTCTTT.

This chain uses TRBV27 with TRBJ2-7; the match to TRBD2 covers 12 bases. Germline V gives CDR1 MNHEY, CDR2 SMNVEV (reference sequence). The V segment lost 3 bases and the J segment 2 bases; nucleotides outside the gene matches: 5. The CDR3 covers 16 residues. Here the CDR3 DNA reads TGTGCCAGCAGTTTGAGGACTAGCGGGGCCCCCTACGAGCAGTACTTC. Amino acid sequence: CASSLRTSGAPYEQYF.

V usage is TRBV7-9 and J usage is TRBJ2-7; a possible D gene is TRBD1 (6 bases). CDR1 is SEHNR and CDR2 is FQNEAQ in the germline V gene (reference sequence). The CDR3 loop spans 14 amino acids. V dropped 5 bases and J dropped 2 bases, with 13 bases sitting between them. The CDR3 sequence is CASSPQGPTYEQYF. CDR3 bases: TGTGCCAGCAGCCCCCAGGGGCCAACCTACGAGCAGTACTTC.

The CDR3 nucleotides are TGTGCCAGCAACCAGGGGTCCTATGGCTACACCTTC. It is translated as CASNQGSYGYTF. J is TRBJ1-2 and V is TRBV11-2, with D tentatively TRBD1 (6 bases). The CDR3 runs to 12 residues. V dropped 7 bases and J dropped 4 bases, with 10 bases sitting between them. From germline, CDR1 is SGHAT and CDR2 FQNNGV.

This clone appeared a few times. The chain links TRBV12-5 to TRBJ2-7, with D unclear. CDR3 length equals 12 residues. V lost 5 bases and J 2 bases, leaving 7 bases between the germline ends. CDR1 is LGHNT, CDR2 FRNRAP, per germline. In nucleotides, the CDR3 is TGTGCTAGTGGTCTGACACCCTACGAGCAGTACTTC. Translating it yields CASGLTPYEQYF.

The V and J genes are TRBV7-8 and TRBJ2-7; 7 bases are a match to TRBD2. Germline loops: CDR1 SGHVS, CDR2 FQNEAQ. The length of the CDR3 is 16 residues. Losses at the gene ends were 2 bases for V and 2 bases for J; bases not matched to a gene: 9. In DNA form, the CDR3 reads TGTGCCAGCAGCTTAAGAGGCGGGACTACAGCCTACGAGCAGTACTTC. Translated, it gives CASSLRGGTTAYEQYF.

This chain uses TRBV11-3 with TRBJ1-1; D unresolved. V was clipped by 5 bases and J by 4 bases, with 14 bases between them. The CDR3 loop spans 14 amino acids. Germline V CDR1 and CDR2: SGHNT, YENEEA. CDR3 protein: CASSPHRAGTEAFF. In nucleotides, the CDR3 is TGTGCCAGCAGCCCACACCGAGCGGGCACTGAAGCTTTCTTT.

The V and J genes are TRBV10-1 and TRBJ2-1; D may be TRBD2 (6 bases). This CDR3 is 13 amino acids long. The V gene lost 2 bases and the J gene lost 5 bases, with 7 bases spanning the gap. CDR1 and CDR2 (germline): WNHNN, SYGVQD (reference sequence). CDR3 amino acids: CASSEREHNEQFF. CDR3 bases: TGCGCCAGCAGTGAGCGGGAGCACAATGAGCAGTTCTTC.

This sequence joins TRBV29-1 and TRBJ1-2, with 7 bases matching TRBD1. V lost 4 bases and J lost 4; bases outside the gene matches: 9. The CDR3 has 14 amino acids. Germline V gives CDR1 SQVTM, CDR2 ANQGSEA. The CDR3 DNA reads as TGCAGCGTTGTAGACCAGGGGGGGGTCTATGGCTACACCTTC. The encoded protein is CSVVDQGGVYGYTF.

The chain couples TRBV5-8 to TRBJ2-7; D gene uncertain. Germline CDR1 reads SGHTS; CDR2 reads YDEGEE. V shed 6 bases and J shed 3 bases, with 10 bases lying between them. The CDR3 runs 12 residues. The CDR3 sequence is CASTPSLYEQYF. In DNA form, the CDR3 reads TGTGCCAGCACCCCTTCTCTCTACGAGCAGTACTTC.

V usage is TRBV10-1 and J usage is TRBJ2-7; no definite D call. Trimming took off 8 bases at V and 4 bases at J, with 18 bases between the two ends. The CDR3 is 14 amino acids. Germline CDR1 WNHNN, CDR2 SYGVQD (reference sequence). CDR3 sequence: CASPPEDHDYEQYF. As DNA, the CDR3 is TGCGCCAGCCCTCCGGAAGATCATGATTACGAGCAGTACTTC.

The chain uses TRBV5-4 and TRBJ2-7; 8 bases match TRBD2. Germline V CDR1 and CDR2: SGHNT, YYREEE (reference sequence). The CDR3 extends over 13 amino acids. Trimming removed 10 bases from V and 3 bases from J; junction bases left unmatched: 9. This CDR3 reads CASAGGPDYEQYF. Written as DNA, the CDR3 is TGTGCCTCCGCGGGAGGACCGGACTACGAGCAGTACTTC.

The CDR3 DNA reads as TGTGCCACCAAGGCGGAGAACACTGAAGCTTTCTTT. This codes for CATKAENTEAFF. The gene calls are TRBV15 and TRBJ1-1; D gene ambiguous. The CDR3 length is 12 residues. The V end was cut by 7 bases, the J end by 1 base, with 7 bases between. Germline V gene lookup returns CDR1 LNHNV and CDR2 YYDKDF (reference sequence).

The chain is built from TRBV5-5 and TRBJ2-5; 9 bases match TRBD1. The CDR3 contains 14 residues. Per germline, CDR1 SGHKS and CDR2 YYEKEE (reference sequence). Trimming removed 4 bases from V and 3 bases from J; junction bases left unmatched: 4. The CDR3 protein is CASSTGTGKETQYF. CDR3 DNA sequence: TGTGCCAGCAGCACCGGGACAGGGAAAGAGACCCAGTACTTC.

This clone was counted a few times. CDR3 DNA: TGTGCCAGCAGTGTAATTGGCGGCGAGCAGTACTTC. Translating gives CASSVIGGEQYF. The V call is TRBV2, the J call TRBJ2-7; no definite D call. The CDR3 extends over 12 amino acids. The germline V and J ends were trimmed by 4 bases and 6 bases, with 10 bases remaining between them. Germline CDR1 SNHLY, CDR2 FYNNEI.

The V gene is TRBV25-1, the J gene TRBJ2-1; 12 positions agree with TRBD2. This CDR3 spans 14 amino acids. CDR1 MGHDK and CDR2 SYGVNS come from the germline V gene. The J segment lost 10 bases and the V segment lost 4 bases, leaving 5 bases of the junction unmatched. CDR3 residues: CASSVGLAGREQFF. The DNA for the CDR3 is TGTGCCAGCAGTGTCGGACTAGCGGGAAGGGAGCAGTTCTTC.